Below are 13 T cell receptor beta chains sequenced from a single sample in a study of Graves' ophthalmopathy and Graves' hyperthyroidism. Transcripts of RNA were the source for amplifying TCR beta CDR3 regions. An initial RT-PCR round employing HTBI primers preceded a second-round multiplex PCR. TCRdb re-derived calls from the multiplex PCR reads in MiXCR, one entry per CDR3 protein. The sample has about 590,000 distinct CDR3 sequences, about two fifths seen once; the top ten hold about 4.6%. Sequencing was done on a sample of peripheral blood or thyroid tissue (not recorded which). These TCRs come from an adult man with Graves' hyperthyroidism.

This clonotype appeared a few times. The rearrangement links TRBV4-2 to TRBJ1-5; TRBD1 matches at 11 bases. Trimming cost V 2 bases and J 5 bases; bases outside gene matches: 8. CDR1 is LGHNA, CDR2 YNFKEQ, per germline. The CDR3 consists of 17 residues. CDR3 bases: TGTGCCAGCAGCCAATGGGCGGGACAGGGGGAAGATCAGCCCCAGCATTTT. Protein sequence: CASSQWAGQGEDQPQHF.

The chain carries TRBV6-1 and TRBJ1-1, with D maybe TRBD1 (5 bases). The germline CDR1 and CDR2 sequences are MNHNS and SASEGT. This CDR3 is built from 14 residues. V lost 1 base and J lost 11, with 17 bases in between. CDR3 bases: TGTGCCAGCAGTGAAGGCCCCCCGGAGGGGAACGCTTTCTTT. This translates into CASSEGPPEGNAFF.

This clonotype has ten or more counts. The V and J genes are TRBV7-8 and TRBJ1-4; D unresolved. CDR1 is SGHVS, CDR2 FQNEAQ, per germline. The ends were cut back, 4 bases at V and 8 bases at J, with 8 bases in the middle. The CDR3 is made up of 12 amino acids. The CDR3 loop reads CASSSDGEKLFF. The CDR3 DNA reads as TGTGCCAGCAGCTCGGACGGCGAAAAACTGTTTTTT.

This clonotype was observed at least ten times. This chain links TRBV9 with TRBJ1-3; D unclear. CDR3 length: 15 amino acids. Germline CDR1 reads SGDLS; CDR2 reads YYNGEE. The V gene lost 0 bases and the J gene lost 0 bases, with 7 bases spanning the gap. This CDR3 reads CASSVGPDSGNTIYF. CDR3 coding DNA: TGTGCCAGCAGCGTAGGGCCGGACTCTGGAAACACCATATATTTT.

This clonotype has a handful of counts. The chain uses TRBV12-3 or TRBV12-4 and TRBJ1-1, with D unclear. Trimming removed 7 bases at V and 1 base at J, with 10 bases between. This CDR3 comprises 13 residues. DNA for the CDR3: TGTGCCAGCATCCGTATGCGGAACACTGAAGCTTTCTTT. Translated: CASIRMRNTEAFF.

The J gene is TRBJ1-3, the V gene TRBV19; D is possibly TRBD1 (5 bases). The V and J ends lost 4 bases and 0 bases respectively, with 7 bases between them. The CDR3 totals 14 residues. Germline lookup yields CDR1 LNHDA and CDR2 SQIVND (reference sequence). CDR3 loop: CASSTTVSGNTIYF. The CDR3 DNA reads as TGTGCCAGTAGTACGACAGTCTCTGGAAACACCATATATTTT. Filled out from reference TRBV19 and TRBJ1-3, the complete variable domain reads DGGITQSPKYLFRKEGQNVTLSCEQNLNHDAMYWYRQDPGQGLRLIYYSQIVNDFQKGDIAEGYSVSREKKESFPLTVTSAQKNPTAFYLCASSTTVSGNTIYFGEGSWLTVV.

Comments on this clonotype: This could be a read error, since a much larger clone is one nucleotide away. This chain connects TRBV10-3 to TRBJ1-1, with D possibly matching TRBD1 (6 bases). CDR3 length: 15 amino acids. Trimming stripped 10 bases from V and 1 base from J, with 19 bases between. The germline CDR1 and CDR2 sequences are ENHRY and SYGVKD. The CDR3 region has the DNA TGTGCCAGCAGCCCGCACAGGGAGACGAACACTGAAGCTTTCTTT. This sequence encodes CASSPHRETNTEAFF.

This chain connects TRBV2 to TRBJ2-7; either TRBD1 or TRBD2 may fit D (6 bases each). The DNA matches TRBJ2-1 better at its end, which makes the J call doubtful. The germline V gene encodes CDR1 SNHLY and CDR2 FYNNEI. This CDR3 spans 15 amino acids. The CDR3 nucleotides are TGTGCCAGCAGTGAAGGAGGGGGGCCCTACAATGAGCAGTTCTTC. Encoded protein: CASSEGGGPYNEQFF.

The chain joins TRBV20-1 to TRBJ2-2; D tentatively fits TRBD1 or TRBD2 (5 bases each). The germline V and J ends were trimmed by 5 bases and 0 bases, with 13 bases remaining between them. Per the germline V gene, CDR1 is DFQATT and CDR2 is SNEGSKA (reference sequence). The CDR3 contains 15 residues. In nucleotides, the CDR3 is TGCAGTGCTCAACTACCGGGGCCGAACACCGGGGAGCTGTTTTTT. Protein: CSAQLPGPNTGELFF.

With regard to this clonotype: One junction end disagrees with the germline gene, perhaps due to a read error. V and J are TRBV10-3 and TRBJ2-2; the D is unclear. The CDR3 loop spans 15 amino acids. CDR1 and CDR2 from the germline V gene are ENHRY and SYGVKD. In DNA, the CDR3 is TGTGCCAGCAGTGACTTGGCTAGTTCCACCGGGGAGCTGTTTTTT. It is translated as CASSDLASSTGELFF.

Remarks on this clonotype: Germline is not matched at one junction end, which may reflect a read error. This sequence joins TRBV10-2 and TRBJ2-2; no clear D. This CDR3 contains 15 residues. CDR1 is WSHSY, CDR2 SAAADI, per germline. DNA for the CDR3: TGTGCCAGCAGCGTGGGGTTCGCGAACACCGGGGAGCTGTTTTTT. As protein: CASSVGFANTGELFF.

In this sample, this clonotype turned up many times. The genes are TRBV12-3 or TRBV12-4 and TRBJ2-7; TRBD1 is a possible D gene (6 bases). The germline V and J ends were trimmed by 8 bases and 2 bases, with 16 bases remaining between them. This CDR3 region has 14 residues. The CDR3 bases are TGTGCCAGCTCTGGCGGACAGTGGGCCTACGAGCAGTACTTC. Translation gives CASSGGQWAYEQYF.

As concerns this clonotype: One end of the junction fails to match germline, which may point to a read error. The genes are TRBV10-3 and TRBJ2-2, with 8 bases matching TRBD2. CDR1 ENHRY and CDR2 SYGVKD come from the germline V gene. The CDR3 spans 15 residues. The CDR3 spells CAIGEGLVLPSELFF. Here the CDR3 DNA reads TGTGCCATCGGTGAGGGACTAGTGCTTCCTTCGGAGCTGTTTTTT.